Shown below are 17 T cell receptor beta chains from a single sample sequenced in a study of T cell repertoires in cytomegalovirus infection. One entry per CDR3 protein, called by TCRdb with MiXCR from the reads. The sample lists about a million distinct CDR3 sequences; approximately 31% were seen once. These receptors are not linked to any known antigen. Source: cultured CD8+ T cells from PBMCs, taken from culture after CMV antigen stimulation. These receptors all come from a human donor in good health (CMV status not recorded). Some clones in this sample may be carry-over from other donors' samples.

This clonotype was counted only a few times. This sequence joins TRBV7-6 and TRBJ2-7; D tentatively fits TRBD1 or TRBD2 (5 bases each). The germline V gene has CDR1 SGHVS and CDR2 FNYEAQ. The V end was cut by 5 bases, the J end by 2 bases, with 13 bases between. The CDR3 totals 14 residues. CDR3 region: CASSPGTLTYEQYF. CDR3 DNA: TGTGCCAGCAGCCCAGGGACGCTAACCTACGAGCAGTACTTC. Full variable domain (rest looked up from reference TRBV7-6 and TRBJ2-7): GAGVSQSPRYKVTKRGQDVALRCDPISGHVSLYWYRQALGQGPEFLTYFNYEAQQDKSGLPNDRFSAERPEGSISTLTIQRTEQRDSAMYRCASSPGTLTYEQYFGPGTRLTVT.

This clonotype has more than one count but fewer than ten. The V call is TRBV19, the J call TRBJ1-5; no definite D call. This CDR3 is 13 amino acids long. CDR1 and CDR2 from the germline V gene are LNHDA and SQIVND (reference sequence). V was clipped by 8 bases and J by 0 bases, with 8 bases between them. Here the CDR3 DNA reads TGTGCCAGTTCTCAGCTTAGCAATCAGCCCCAGCATTTT. This sequence encodes CASSQLSNQPQHF.

This chain uses TRBV7-9 with TRBJ2-1; tentative D call: TRBD2 (5 bases). CDR1 and CDR2 from the germline V gene are SEHNR and FQNEAQ (reference sequence). The CDR3 loop spans 16 amino acids. V gave up 3 bases and J gave up 0 bases, with 12 bases separating them. The CDR3 DNA reads as TGTGCCAGCAGCTTTCCGTCTGGGAGCTCCTACAATGAGCAGTTCTTC. This encodes CASSFPSGSSYNEQFF.

This clonotype was picked up one time. The rearrangement joins TRBV19 to TRBJ1-5; D is undetermined. Deletions cut 2 bases from V and 2 bases from J, with 13 bases between. CDR1 and CDR2 (germline): LNHDA, SQIVND (reference sequence). This CDR3 comprises 16 residues. The CDR3 protein is CASSIKGNRGNQPQHF. CDR3 nucleotides: TGTGCCAGTAGTATAAAGGGCAATAGGGGCAATCAGCCCCAGCATTTT.

The chain carries TRBV6-5 and TRBJ1-1, with D possibly TRBD1 on 5 matching bases. CDR3 length: 13 residues. V was shortened by 5 bases and J by 7 bases, with 14 bases between the two germline ends. CDR1 and CDR2 (germline): MNHEY, SVGAGI. The CDR3 loop is CASSQGTLDEAFF. The CDR3 DNA is TGTGCCAGCAGTCAAGGGACCCTTGATGAAGCTTTCTTT.

This clonotype appeared a few times. The chain uses TRBV7-2 and TRBJ1-1; D perhaps matches TRBD1 (5 bases). CDR1 and CDR2 from the germline V gene are SGHTA and FQGNSA. Trimming shortened V by 2 bases and J by 3 bases, and 13 bases separated the two germline ends. This CDR3 comprises 15 residues. CDR3 nucleotide sequence: TGTGCCAGCAGCTTAAACGCAGGGTTGTACACTGAAGCTTTCTTT. It is translated as CASSLNAGLYTEAFF.

This clonotype was detected only a few times. This chain uses TRBV25-1 with TRBJ2-1, with 12 nucleotides matching TRBD2. V was pared by 5 bases and J by 6 bases, with 5 bases of the junction left unmatched. The length of the CDR3 is 15 residues. CDR1 and CDR2 from the germline V gene are MGHDK and SYGVNS. Here the CDR3 DNA reads TGTGCCAGCAGTCCTAGCGGGGGGGTGGTCAATGAGCAGTTCTTC. It codes for CASSPSGGVVNEQFF.

This clonotype came up many times. This chain joins TRBV7-6 and TRBJ2-3; D may be TRBD2 (5 bases). With 4 bases removed from V and 6 bases from J, the gap between germline ends came to 17 bases. Germline values: CDR1 SGHVS, CDR2 FNYEAQ. There are 15 residues in the CDR3. CDR3 sequence reads: CASSSRRVIGDTQYF. The CDR3 bases are TGTGCCAGCAGCTCGCGGCGGGTAATCGGGGATACGCAGTATTTT.

The J gene is TRBJ1-2, the V gene TRBV7-6; 9 positions match TRBD1. Per the germline V gene, CDR1 is SGHVS and CDR2 is FNYEAQ. CDR3 length: 15 residues. CDR3 in amino acids: CVCPPKTGGDYGYTF. The CDR3 DNA reads as TGTGTGTGTCCCCCCAAAACAGGGGGCGACTATGGCTACACCTTC. Full variable domain (missing parts from reference TRBV7-6 and TRBJ1-2): GAGVSQSPRYKVTKRGQDVALRCDPISGHVSLYWYRQALGQGPEFLTYFNYEAQQDKSGLPNDRFSAERPEGSISTLTIQRTEQRDSAMYRCVCPPKTGGDYGYTFGSGTRLTVV.

The chain uses TRBV24-1 and TRBJ2-5, with a tentative D call TRBD1 (6 bases). Trimming shortened V by 0 bases and J by 5 bases, and 12 bases separated the two germline ends. Germline CDR1 KGHDR, CDR2 SFDVKD. CDR3 length: 15 amino acids. The CDR3 bases are TGTGCCACCAGTGATTTGACAGGGAATGTGGAGACCCAGTACTTC. Amino acid sequence: CATSDLTGNVETQYF.

The CDR3 is CASSPRGGGGQETQYF. The CDR3 nucleotides read TGTGCCAGTAGTCCTCGAGGCGGGGGGGGGCAAGAGACCCAGTACTTC. This chain joins TRBV19 and TRBJ2-5; 9 positions agree with TRBD2. Germline CDR1 reads LNHDA; CDR2 reads SQIVND (reference sequence). With 5 bases clipped from V and 2 bases from J, the junction kept 9 bases outside the gene matches. The CDR3 contains 16 residues.

The chain links TRBV5-6 to TRBJ1-1; 7 bases fit TRBD1. Germline V gene sequence: CDR1 SGHDT, CDR2 YYEEEE. This CDR3 comprises 14 residues. Unmatched junction bases numbered 5, after V lost 0 bases and J lost 6 bases. The chain's CDR3 is CASSLVPGGPEAFF. CDR3 DNA sequence: TGTGCCAGCAGCTTGGTACCAGGGGGACCTGAAGCTTTCTTT.

This clonotype was counted only a few times. V usage is TRBV12-3 or TRBV12-4 and J usage is TRBJ2-1, with D possibly being TRBD1 (5 bases). This CDR3 contains 16 residues. V dropped 1 base and J dropped 3 bases, with 13 bases sitting between them. This CDR3 reads CASSLEGNVFYNEQFF. CDR3 nucleotides: TGTGCCAGCAGTTTAGAGGGGAACGTTTTCTACAATGAGCAGTTCTTC.

In its sample, this clonotype was seen many times. The J gene is TRBJ2-6, the V gene TRBV15, with 9 bases lining up with TRBD1. Germline V CDR1 and CDR2: LNHNV, YYDKDF (reference sequence). The CDR3 consists of 20 residues. The V and J ends lost 1 base and 0 bases, in that order; junction bases with no gene match: 10. The CDR3 spells CATSRVGQGKLPSGANVLTF. The CDR3 nucleotides are TGTGCCACCAGCAGAGTAGGACAGGGGAAACTACCCTCTGGGGCCAACGTCCTGACTTTC. Together with reference TRBV15 and TRBJ2-6, the CDR3 gives the full variable domain: DAMVIQNPRYQVTQFGKPVTLSCSQTLNHNVMYWYQQKSSQAPKLLFHYYDKDFNNEADTPDNFQSRRPNTSFCFLDIRSPGLGDTAMYLCATSRVGQGKLPSGANVLTFGAGSRLTVL.

CDR3 nucleotides: TGTGCCAGCAGCCAAGGGGGGGCAGTTGAAGCTTTCTTT. This sequence encodes CASSQGGAVEAFF. The V call is TRBV4-2, the J call TRBJ1-1, with D perhaps matching TRBD1 (6 bases). CDR3 size: 13 residues. Deletions cut 1 base from V and 7 bases from J, with 10 bases between. The germline V gene has CDR1 LGHNA and CDR2 YNFKEQ.

This clonotype was detected only a few times. The V call is TRBV7-9, the J call TRBJ1-2; a possible D gene is TRBD1 (5 bases). This CDR3 contains 15 residues. From germline, CDR1 is SEHNR and CDR2 FQNEAQ (reference sequence). The V gene lost 4 bases and the J gene lost 7 bases, with 19 bases spanning the gap. CDR3: CASSSPGGAPAGYTF. CDR3 DNA: TGTGCCAGCAGCTCCCCGGGGGGAGCCCCGGCTGGCTACACCTTC.

In DNA form, the CDR3 reads TGCGCCAGCAGCCAACCGGGGGGCGGAGATACGCAGTATTTT. As protein: CASSQPGGGDTQYF. The genes are TRBV4-1 and TRBJ2-3; D might be TRBD2 (7 bases). Germline CDR1 is MGHRA and CDR2 is YSYEKL. The CDR3 has 14 residues. Trimming cost V 2 bases and J 5 bases, with 11 bases left between them.